Listed here is a single TCR beta chain. The antigen remains undetermined. The germline gives CDR1 SGHTA, CDR2 FQGNSA. J gave up 4 bases and V 4 bases, and 9 bases lay outside the gene matches. The CDR3 is 18 residues long. Template material for amplifying TCR beta CDR3 regions consisted of RNA transcripts. The HTBI primer set served for first-round RT-PCR of the TCR CDR3. TCRdb analysed the multiplex PCR reads with MiXCR anew, one entry per CDR3 protein. The sample contains a few hundred thousand distinct CDR3 sequences, over 11% of which appear only once. The record originates from a study of T cells in Graves' hyperthyroidism and ophthalmopathy. General study findings and limits: Separating ophthalmopathy from stable hyperthyroidism was achieved by a 13 V-J model. In blood, most of the thyroid clonotypes expanded above 0.001 were also present.

Sequenced sample: blood. The sequence derives from a woman younger than 45 with Graves' hyperthyroidism that later progressed to Graves' ophthalmopathy. The chain is built from TRBV7-2 and TRBJ2-5, with 16 nucleotides matching TRBD2. The chain's CDR3 is CASSSGLAGGPAVETQYF. The CDR3, as DNA: TGTGCCAGCAGCTCGGGACTAGCGGGAGGGCCTGCGGTAGAGACCCAGTACTTC. The variable domain in full, completed from reference TRBV7-2 and TRBJ2-5, reads GAGVSQSPSNKVTEKGKDVELRCDPISGHTALYWYRQSLGQGLEFLIYFQGNSAPDKSGLPSDRFSAERTGGSVSTLTIQRTQQEDSAVYLCASSSGLAGGPAVETQYFGPGTRLLVL.